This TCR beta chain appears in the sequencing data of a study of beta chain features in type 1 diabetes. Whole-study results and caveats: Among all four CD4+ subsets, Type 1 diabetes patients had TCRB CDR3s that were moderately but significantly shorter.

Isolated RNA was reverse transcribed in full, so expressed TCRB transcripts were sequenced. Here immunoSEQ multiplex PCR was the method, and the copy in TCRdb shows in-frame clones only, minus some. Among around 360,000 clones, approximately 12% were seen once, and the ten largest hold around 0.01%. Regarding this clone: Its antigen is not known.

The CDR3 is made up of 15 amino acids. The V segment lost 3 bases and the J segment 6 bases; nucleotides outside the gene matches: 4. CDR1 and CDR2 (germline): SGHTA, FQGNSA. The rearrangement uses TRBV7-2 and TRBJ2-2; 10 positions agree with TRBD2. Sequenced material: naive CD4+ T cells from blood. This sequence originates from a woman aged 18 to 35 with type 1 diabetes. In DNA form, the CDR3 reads TGTGCCAGCAGCTTTACTAGCGGGGTCCCCGGGGAGCTGTTTTTT. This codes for CASSFTSGVPGELFF.